The T cell receptor beta chain described here comes from a study of shared clonotypes between healthy human individuals. Broader study findings: Naive subsets tended to show greater estimated richness than memory subsets.

As concerns this clone: Its cognate antigen is unknown.

Germline assignment: CDR1 MGHRA and CDR2 YSYEKL. The CDR3 is 15 residues long. V was pared by 1 base and J by 6 bases, with 15 bases between. Running of the assay took place at deep level. Some clones are missing from TCRdb's copy, which holds only in-frame ones; the method was immunoSEQ multiplex PCR. The table has approximately 1.5 million clones, 95% to 99% seen once. The TCR was taken from a man aged 25-45 years in good health. The chain employs TRBV4-1 and TRBJ1-2; TRBD1 might be the D (5 bases). Sequencing used naive CD4+ T cells sorted from blood. The subset here: CD45RA+ positively selected. Here the CDR3 reads CASSQGLLGEDGYTF. As DNA, the CDR3 is TGCGCCAGCAGCCAAGGGTTGTTGGGGGAGGATGGCTACACCTTC.